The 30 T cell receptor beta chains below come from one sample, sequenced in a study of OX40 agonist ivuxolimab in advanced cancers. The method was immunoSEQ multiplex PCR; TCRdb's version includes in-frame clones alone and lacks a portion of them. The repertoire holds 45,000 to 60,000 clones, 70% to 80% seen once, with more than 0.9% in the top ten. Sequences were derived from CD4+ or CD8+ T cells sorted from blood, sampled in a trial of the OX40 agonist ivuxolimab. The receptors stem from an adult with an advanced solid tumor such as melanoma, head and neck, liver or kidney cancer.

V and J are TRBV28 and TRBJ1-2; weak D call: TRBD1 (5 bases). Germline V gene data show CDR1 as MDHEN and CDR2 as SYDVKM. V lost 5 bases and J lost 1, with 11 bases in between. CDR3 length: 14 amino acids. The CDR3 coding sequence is TGTGCCAGCAGTATACCAGGGTTTAACTATGGCTACACCTTC. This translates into CASSIPGFNYGYTF.

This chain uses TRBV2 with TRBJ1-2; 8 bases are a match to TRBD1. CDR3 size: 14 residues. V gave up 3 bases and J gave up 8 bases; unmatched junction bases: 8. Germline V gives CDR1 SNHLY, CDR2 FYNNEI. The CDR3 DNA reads TGTGCCAGCAGTGAGCGCCAGGGGGCTGGAGGCTACACCTTC. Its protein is CASSERQGAGGYTF. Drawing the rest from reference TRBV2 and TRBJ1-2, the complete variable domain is EPEVTQTPSHQVTQMGQEVILRCVPISNHLYFYWYRQILGQKVEFLVSFYNNEISEKSEIFDDQFSVERPDGSNFTLKIRSTKLEDSAMYFCASSERQGAGGYTFGSGTRLTVV.

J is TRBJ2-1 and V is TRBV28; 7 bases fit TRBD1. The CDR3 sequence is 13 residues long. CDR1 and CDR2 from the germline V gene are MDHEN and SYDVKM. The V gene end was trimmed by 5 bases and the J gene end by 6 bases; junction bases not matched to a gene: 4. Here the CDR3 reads CASSAPGGNEQFF. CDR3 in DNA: TGTGCCAGCAGTGCACCAGGGGGCAATGAGCAGTTCTTC.

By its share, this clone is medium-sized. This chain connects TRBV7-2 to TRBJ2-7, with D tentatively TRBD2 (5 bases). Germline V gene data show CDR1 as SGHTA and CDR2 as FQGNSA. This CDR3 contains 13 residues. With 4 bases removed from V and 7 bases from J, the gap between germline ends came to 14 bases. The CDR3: CASSYRAGGEQYF. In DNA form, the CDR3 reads TGTGCCAGCAGCTACCGGGCGGGTGGTGAGCAGTACTTC. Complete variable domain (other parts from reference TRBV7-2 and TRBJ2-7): GAGVSQSPSNKVTEKGKDVELRCDPISGHTALYWYRQSLGQGLEFLIYFQGNSAPDKSGLPSDRFSAERTGGSVSTLTIQRTQQEDSAVYLCASSYRAGGEQYFGPGTRLTVT.

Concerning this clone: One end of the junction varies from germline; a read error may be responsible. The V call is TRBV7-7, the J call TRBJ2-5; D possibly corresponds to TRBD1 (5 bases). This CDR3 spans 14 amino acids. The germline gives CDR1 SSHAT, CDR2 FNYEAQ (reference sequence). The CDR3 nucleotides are TGTGCTAGCAGCTTAAGCACCCAGGGAGAGACCCAGTACTTC. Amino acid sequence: CASSLSTQGETQYF.

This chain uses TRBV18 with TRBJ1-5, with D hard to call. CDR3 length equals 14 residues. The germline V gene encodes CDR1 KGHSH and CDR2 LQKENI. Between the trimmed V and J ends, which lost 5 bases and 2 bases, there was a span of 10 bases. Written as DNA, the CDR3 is TGTGCCAGCTCAGACTACAGCGGCAATCAGCCCCAGCATTTT. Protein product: CASSDYSGNQPQHF.

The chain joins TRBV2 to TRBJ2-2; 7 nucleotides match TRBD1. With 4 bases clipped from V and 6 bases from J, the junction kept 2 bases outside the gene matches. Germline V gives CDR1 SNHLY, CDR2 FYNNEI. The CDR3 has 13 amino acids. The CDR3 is CASSGQGPGELFF. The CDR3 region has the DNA TGTGCCAGCAGTGGACAGGGCCCCGGGGAGCTGTTTTTT. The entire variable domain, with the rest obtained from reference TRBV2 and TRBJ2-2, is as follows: EPEVTQTPSHQVTQMGQEVILRCVPISNHLYFYWYRQILGQKVEFLVSFYNNEISEKSEIFDDQFSVERPDGSNFTLKIRSTKLEDSAMYFCASSGQGPGELFFGEGSRLTVL.

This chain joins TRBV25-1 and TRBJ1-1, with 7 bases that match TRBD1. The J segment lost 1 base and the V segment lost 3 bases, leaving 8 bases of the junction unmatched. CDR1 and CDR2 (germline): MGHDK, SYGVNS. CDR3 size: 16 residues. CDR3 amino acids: CASSDPWTGRNTEAFF. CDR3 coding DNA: TGTGCCAGCAGTGATCCGTGGACAGGAAGGAACACTGAAGCTTTCTTT.

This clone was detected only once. CDR3 DNA: TGTGCCAGCAGTTACTCGAAGAGAAGCACTGAAGCTTTCTTT. This gives the protein CASSYSKRSTEAFF. The rearrangement uses TRBV6-6 and TRBJ1-1; D gene uncertain. V was clipped by 0 bases and J by 4 bases, with 9 bases between them. The germline gives CDR1 MNHNY, CDR2 SVGAGI (reference sequence). This CDR3 comprises 14 residues.

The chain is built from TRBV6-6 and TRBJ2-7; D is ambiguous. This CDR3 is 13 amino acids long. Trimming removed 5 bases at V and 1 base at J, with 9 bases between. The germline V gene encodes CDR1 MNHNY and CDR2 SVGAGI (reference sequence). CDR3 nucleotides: TGTGCCAGCAGTCGGACGATTTCCTACGAGCAGTACTTC. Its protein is CASSRTISYEQYF.

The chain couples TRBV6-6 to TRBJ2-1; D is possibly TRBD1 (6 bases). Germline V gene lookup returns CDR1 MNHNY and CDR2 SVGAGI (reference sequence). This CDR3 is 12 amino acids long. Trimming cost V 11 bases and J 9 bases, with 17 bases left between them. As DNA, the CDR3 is TGTGCCGGGAACCATGGGGGCGGTGAGCAGTTCTTC. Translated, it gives CAGNHGGGEQFF.

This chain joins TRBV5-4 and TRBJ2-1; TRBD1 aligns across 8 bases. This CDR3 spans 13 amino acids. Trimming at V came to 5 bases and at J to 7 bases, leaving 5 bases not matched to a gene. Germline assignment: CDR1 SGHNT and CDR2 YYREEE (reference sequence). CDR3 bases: TGTGCCAGCAGACCCGGGACAGGAAATGAGCAGTTCTTC. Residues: CASRPGTGNEQFF.

The CDR3 nucleotides read TGTGCCTGGAGTAGACAGGGGCAAGAGACCCAGTACTTC. Translation gives CAWSRQGQETQYF. This chain joins TRBV30 and TRBJ2-5, with 8 nucleotides matching TRBD1. The trim removed 2 bases at V and 2 bases at J, leaving 1 base unmatched. This CDR3 contains 13 residues. Germline assignment: CDR1 GTSNPN and CDR2 SVGIG (reference sequence).

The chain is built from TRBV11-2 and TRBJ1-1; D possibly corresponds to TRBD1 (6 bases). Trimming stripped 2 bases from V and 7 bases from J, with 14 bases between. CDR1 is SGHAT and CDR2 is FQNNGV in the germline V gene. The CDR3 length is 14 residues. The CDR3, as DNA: TGTGCCAGCAGCTTATTTCAGGGGATGGGTGAAGCTTTCTTT. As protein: CASSLFQGMGEAFF.

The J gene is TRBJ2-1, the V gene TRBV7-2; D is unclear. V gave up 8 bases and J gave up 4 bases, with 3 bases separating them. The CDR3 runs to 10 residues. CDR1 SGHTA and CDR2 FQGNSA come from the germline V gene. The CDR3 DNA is TGTGCCAGCGGGTACAATGAGCAGTTCTTC. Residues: CASGYNEQFF.

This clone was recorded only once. This CDR3 reads CASSPGYQSQYF. The CDR3 DNA sequence: TGTGCCAGCAGCCCGGGTTACCAGTCGCAGTATTTT. This chain links TRBV14 with TRBJ2-3; D not certain. The CDR3 consists of 12 residues. The germline V gene encodes CDR1 SGHDN and CDR2 FVKESK. V dropped 4 bases and J dropped 10 bases, with 12 bases sitting between them.

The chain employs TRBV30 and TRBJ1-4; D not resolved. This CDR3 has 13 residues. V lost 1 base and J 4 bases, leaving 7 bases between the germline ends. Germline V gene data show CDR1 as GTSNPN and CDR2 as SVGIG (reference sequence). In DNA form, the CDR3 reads TGTGCCTGGAGTGAAGGTTTTAATGAAAAACTGTTTTTT. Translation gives CAWSEGFNEKLFF.

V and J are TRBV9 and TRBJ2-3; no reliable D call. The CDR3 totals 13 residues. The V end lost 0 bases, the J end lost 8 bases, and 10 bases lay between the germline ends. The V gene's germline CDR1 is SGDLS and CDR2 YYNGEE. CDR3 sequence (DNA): TGTGCCAGCAGCGTAGAGTCTATGGGTACGCAGTATTTT. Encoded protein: CASSVESMGTQYF.

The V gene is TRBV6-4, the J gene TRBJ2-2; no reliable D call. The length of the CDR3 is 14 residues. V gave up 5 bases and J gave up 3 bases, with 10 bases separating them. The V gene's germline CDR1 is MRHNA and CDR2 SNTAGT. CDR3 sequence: CASSSESYTGELFF. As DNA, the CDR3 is TGTGCCAGCAGTTCAGAGTCCTACACCGGGGAGCTGTTTTTT.

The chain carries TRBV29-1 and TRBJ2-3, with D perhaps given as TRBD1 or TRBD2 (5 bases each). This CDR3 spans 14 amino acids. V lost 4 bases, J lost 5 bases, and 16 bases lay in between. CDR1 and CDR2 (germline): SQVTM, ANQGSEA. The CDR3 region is CSVVVGPWGDTQYF. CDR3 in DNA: TGCAGCGTTGTGGTGGGACCCTGGGGAGATACGCAGTATTTT.

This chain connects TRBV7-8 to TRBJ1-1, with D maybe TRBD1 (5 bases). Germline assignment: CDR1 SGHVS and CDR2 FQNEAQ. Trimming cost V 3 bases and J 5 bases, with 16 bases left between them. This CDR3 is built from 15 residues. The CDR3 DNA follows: TGTGCCAGCAGCTTGGGACGAGGACGGCGGACTGAAGCTTTCTTT. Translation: CASSLGRGRRTEAFF. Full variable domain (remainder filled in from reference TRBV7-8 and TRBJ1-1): GAGVSQSPRYKVAKRGQDVALRCDPISGHVSLFWYQQALGQGPEFLTYFQNEAQLDKSGLPSDRFFAERPEGSVSTLKIQRTQQEDSAVYLCASSLGRGRRTEAFFGQGTRLTVV.

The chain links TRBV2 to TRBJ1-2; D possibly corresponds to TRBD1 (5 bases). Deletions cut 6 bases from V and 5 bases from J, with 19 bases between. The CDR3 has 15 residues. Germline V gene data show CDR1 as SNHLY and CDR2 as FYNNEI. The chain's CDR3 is CASRLNPTERYGYTF. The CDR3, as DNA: TGTGCCAGCAGACTGAACCCGACAGAGAGATATGGCTACACCTTC.

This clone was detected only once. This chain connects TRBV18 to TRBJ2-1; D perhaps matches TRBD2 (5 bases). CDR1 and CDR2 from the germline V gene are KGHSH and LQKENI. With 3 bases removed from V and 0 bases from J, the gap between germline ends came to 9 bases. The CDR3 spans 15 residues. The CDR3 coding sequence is TGTGCCAGCTCACCGGGAGAACACTCCTACAATGAGCAGTTCTTC. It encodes CASSPGEHSYNEQFF.

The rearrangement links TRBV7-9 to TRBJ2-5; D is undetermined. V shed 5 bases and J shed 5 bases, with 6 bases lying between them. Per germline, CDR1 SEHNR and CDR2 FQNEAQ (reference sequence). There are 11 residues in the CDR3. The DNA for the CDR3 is TGTGCCAGCAGCCCGATCGAGACCCAGTACTTC. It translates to CASSPIETQYF.

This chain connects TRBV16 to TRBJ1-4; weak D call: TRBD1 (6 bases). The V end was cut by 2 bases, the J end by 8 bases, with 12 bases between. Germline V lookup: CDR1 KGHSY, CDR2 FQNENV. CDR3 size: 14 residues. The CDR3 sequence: CASSQTGRQEKLFF. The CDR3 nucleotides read TGTGCCAGCAGCCAAACAGGGAGGCAGGAAAAACTGTTTTTT.

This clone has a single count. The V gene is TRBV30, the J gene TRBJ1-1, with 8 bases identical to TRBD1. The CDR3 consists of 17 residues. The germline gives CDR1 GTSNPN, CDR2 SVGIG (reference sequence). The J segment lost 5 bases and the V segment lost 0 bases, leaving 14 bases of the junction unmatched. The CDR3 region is CAWSVVDRDLRGTEAFF. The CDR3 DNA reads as TGTGCCTGGAGTGTTGTGGACAGGGACCTTAGGGGTACTGAAGCTTTCTTT.

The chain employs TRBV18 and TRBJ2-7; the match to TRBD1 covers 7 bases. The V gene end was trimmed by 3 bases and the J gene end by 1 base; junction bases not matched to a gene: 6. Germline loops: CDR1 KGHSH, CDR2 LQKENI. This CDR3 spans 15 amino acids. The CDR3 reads CASSPGTDASYEQYF. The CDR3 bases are TGTGCCAGCTCACCCGGGACAGATGCATCCTACGAGCAGTACTTC. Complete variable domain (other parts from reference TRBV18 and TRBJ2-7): NAGVMQNPRHLVRRRGQEARLRCSPMKGHSHVYWYRQLPEEGLKFMVYLQKENIIDESGMPKERFSAEFPKEGPSILRIQQVVRGDSAAYFCASSPGTDASYEQYFGPGTRLTVT.

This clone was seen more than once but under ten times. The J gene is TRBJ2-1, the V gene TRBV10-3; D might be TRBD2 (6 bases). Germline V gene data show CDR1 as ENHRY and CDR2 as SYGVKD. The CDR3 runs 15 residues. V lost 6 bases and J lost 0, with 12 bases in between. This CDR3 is CAISTGTASYNEQFF. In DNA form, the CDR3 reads TGTGCCATCAGCACCGGGACTGCCTCCTACAATGAGCAGTTCTTC.

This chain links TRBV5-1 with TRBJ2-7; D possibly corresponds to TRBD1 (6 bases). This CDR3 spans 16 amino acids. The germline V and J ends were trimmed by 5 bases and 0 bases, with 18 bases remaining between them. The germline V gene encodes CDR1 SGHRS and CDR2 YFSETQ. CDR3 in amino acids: CASRRGSGFYSYEQYF. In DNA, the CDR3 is TGCGCCAGCAGAAGGGGGTCGGGGTTCTACTCCTACGAGCAGTACTTC.

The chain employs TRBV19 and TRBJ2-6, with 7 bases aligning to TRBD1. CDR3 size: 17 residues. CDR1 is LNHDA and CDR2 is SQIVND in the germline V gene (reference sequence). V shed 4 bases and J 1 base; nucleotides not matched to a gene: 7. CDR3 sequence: CASSSAGGWSGANVLTF. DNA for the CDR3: TGTGCCAGTAGTAGTGCAGGGGGTTGGTCTGGGGCCAACGTCCTGACTTTC.